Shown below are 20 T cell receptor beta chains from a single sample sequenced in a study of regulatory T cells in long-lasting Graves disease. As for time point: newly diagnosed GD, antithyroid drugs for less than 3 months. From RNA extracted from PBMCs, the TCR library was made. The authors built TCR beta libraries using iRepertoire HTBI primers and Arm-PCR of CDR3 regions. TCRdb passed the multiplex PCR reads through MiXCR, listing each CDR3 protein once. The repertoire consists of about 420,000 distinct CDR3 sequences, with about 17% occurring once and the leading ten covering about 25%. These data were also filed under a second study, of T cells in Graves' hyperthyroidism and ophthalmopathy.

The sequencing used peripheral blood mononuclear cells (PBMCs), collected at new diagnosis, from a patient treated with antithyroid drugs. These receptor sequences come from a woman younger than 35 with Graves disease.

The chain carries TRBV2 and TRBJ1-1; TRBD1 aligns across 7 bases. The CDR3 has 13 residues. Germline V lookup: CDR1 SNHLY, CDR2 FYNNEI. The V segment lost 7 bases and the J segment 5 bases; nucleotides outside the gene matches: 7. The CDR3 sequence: CASIDRERTEAFF. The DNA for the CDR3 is TGTGCCAGCATTGACAGGGAAAGAACTGAAGCTTTCTTT.

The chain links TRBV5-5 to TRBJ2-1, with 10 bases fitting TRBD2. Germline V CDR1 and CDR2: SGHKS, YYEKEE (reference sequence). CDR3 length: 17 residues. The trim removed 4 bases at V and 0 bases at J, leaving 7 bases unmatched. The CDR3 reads CASSTVAGGGSYNEQFF. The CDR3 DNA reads TGTGCCAGCAGCACAGTAGCGGGAGGCGGCTCCTACAATGAGCAGTTCTTC.

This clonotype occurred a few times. CDR3 sequence (DNA): TGCGCCAGCAGCCAAGATAGTGGTACTGAAGCTTTCTTT. As protein: CASSQDSGTEAFF. The chain has TRBV4-3 and TRBJ1-1, with D unresolved. The CDR3 sequence is 13 residues long. Trimming shortened V by 0 bases and J by 5 bases, and 7 bases separated the two germline ends. From germline, CDR1 is LGHNA and CDR2 YSLEER.

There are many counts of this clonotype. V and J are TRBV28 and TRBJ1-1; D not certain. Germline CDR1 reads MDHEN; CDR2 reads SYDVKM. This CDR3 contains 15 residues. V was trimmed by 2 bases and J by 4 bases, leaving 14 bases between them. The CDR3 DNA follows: TGTGCCAGCAGTTTAAAGCGGGCAGGAGGCACTGAAGCTTTCTTT. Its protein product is CASSLKRAGGTEAFF.

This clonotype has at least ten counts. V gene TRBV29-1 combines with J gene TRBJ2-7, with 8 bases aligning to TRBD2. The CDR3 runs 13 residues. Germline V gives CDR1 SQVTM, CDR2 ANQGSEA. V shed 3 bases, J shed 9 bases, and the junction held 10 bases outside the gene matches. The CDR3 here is CSVEGSGAEAQYF. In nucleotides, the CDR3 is TGCAGCGTTGAGGGTAGCGGGGCCGAGGCGCAGTACTTC.

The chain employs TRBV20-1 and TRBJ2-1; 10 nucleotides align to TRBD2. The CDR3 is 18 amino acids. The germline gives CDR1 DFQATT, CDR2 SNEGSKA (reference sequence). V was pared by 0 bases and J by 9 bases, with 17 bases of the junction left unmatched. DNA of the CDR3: TGCAGTGCTAGAGATTATTCCACAACTAGCGGGACGTGGAGTGAGCAGTTCTTC. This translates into CSARDYSTTSGTWSEQFF.

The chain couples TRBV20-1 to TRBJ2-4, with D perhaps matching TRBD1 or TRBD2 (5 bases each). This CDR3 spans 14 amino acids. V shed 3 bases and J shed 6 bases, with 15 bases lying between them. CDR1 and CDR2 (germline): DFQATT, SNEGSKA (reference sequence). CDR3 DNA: TGCAGTGCTAGCGGGGACCCTCTCGGAAACATTCAGTACTTC. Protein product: CSASGDPLGNIQYF.

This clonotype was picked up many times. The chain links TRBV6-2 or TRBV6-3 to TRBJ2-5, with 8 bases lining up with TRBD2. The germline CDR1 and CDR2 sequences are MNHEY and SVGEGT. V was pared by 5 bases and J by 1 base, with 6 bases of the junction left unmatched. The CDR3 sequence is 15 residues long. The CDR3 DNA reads TGTGCCAGCAGTCCCGGGACTAGAACCCAAGAGACCCAGTACTTC. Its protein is CASSPGTRTQETQYF.

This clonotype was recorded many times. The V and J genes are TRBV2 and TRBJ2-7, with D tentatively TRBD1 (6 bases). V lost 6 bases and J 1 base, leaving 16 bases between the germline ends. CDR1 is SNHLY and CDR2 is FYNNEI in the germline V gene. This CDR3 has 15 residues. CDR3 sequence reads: CASRPRGAPSYEQYF. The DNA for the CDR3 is TGTGCCAGCAGACCCAGGGGTGCACCATCCTACGAGCAGTACTTC.

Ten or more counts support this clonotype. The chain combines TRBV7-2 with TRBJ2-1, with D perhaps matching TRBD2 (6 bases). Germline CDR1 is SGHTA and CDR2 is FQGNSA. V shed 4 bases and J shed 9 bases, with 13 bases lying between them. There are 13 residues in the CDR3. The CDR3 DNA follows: TGTGCCAGCAGCTATCAGGCGGGAAGTGAGCAGTTCTTC. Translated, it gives CASSYQAGSEQFF.

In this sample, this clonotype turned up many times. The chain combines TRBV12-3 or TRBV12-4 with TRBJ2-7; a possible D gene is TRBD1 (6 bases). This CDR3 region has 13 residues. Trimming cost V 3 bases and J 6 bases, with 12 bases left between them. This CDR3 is CASSFFGDTEQYF. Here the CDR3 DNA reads TGTGCCAGCAGTTTTTTCGGGGACACCGAGCAGTACTTC.

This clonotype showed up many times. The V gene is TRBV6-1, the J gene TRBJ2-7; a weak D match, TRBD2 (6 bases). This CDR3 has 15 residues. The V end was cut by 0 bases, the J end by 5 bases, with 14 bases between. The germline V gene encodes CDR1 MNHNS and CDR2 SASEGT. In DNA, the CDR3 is TGTGCCAGCAGTGAAGCTGGGAGGATCTGGGACGAGCAGTACTTC. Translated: CASSEAGRIWDEQYF.

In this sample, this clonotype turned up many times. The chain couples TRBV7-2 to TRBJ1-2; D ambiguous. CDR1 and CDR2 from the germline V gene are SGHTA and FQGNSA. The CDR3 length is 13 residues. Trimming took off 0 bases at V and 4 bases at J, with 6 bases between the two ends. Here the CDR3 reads CASSLAGSYGYTF. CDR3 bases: TGTGCCAGCAGCTTAGCGGGATCCTATGGCTACACCTTC.

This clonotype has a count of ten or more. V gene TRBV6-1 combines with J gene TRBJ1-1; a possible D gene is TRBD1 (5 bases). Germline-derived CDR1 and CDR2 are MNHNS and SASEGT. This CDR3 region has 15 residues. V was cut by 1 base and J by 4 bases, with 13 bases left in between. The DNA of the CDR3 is TGTGCCAGCAGTGAAGTCGGGGGGTGGGTCACTGAAGCTTTCTTT. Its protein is CASSEVGGWVTEAFF.

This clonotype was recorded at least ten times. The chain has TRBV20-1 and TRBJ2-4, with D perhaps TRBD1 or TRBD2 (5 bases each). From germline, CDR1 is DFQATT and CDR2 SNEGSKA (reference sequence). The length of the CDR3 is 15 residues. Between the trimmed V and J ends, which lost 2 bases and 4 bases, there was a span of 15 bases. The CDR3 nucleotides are TGCAGTGCTAGACATATACGGGGCCCAAAAAACATTCAGTACTTC. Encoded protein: CSARHIRGPKNIQYF.

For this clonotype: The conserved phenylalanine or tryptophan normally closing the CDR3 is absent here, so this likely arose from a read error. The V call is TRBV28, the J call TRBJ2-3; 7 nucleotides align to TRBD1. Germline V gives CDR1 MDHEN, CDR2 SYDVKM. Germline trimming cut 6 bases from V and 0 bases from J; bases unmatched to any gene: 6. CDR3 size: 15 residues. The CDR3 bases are TGTGCCAGCAGCCCGACAGGGCCGAGCACAGATACGCAGTATCTT. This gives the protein CASSPTGPSTDTQYL.

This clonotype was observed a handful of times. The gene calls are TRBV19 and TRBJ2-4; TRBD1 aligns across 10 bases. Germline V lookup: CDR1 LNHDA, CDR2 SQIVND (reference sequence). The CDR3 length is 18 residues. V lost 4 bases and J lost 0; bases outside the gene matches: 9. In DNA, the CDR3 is TGTGCCAGTAGTACCGGGACAGGGGACTATTTAGCCAAAAACATTCAGTACTTC. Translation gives CASSTGTGDYLAKNIQYF.

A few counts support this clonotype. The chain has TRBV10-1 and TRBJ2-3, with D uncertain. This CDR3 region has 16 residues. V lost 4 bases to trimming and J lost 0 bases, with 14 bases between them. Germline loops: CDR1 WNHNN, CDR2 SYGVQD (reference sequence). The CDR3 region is CASSAGPTLSTDTQYF. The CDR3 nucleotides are TGCGCCAGCAGTGCTGGCCCGACCCTTAGCACAGATACGCAGTATTTT.

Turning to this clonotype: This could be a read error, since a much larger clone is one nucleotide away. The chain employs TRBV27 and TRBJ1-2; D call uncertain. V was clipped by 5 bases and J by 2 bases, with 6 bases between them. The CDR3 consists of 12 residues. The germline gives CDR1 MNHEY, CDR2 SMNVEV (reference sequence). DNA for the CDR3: TGTGCCAGCAGTGATGACAACTATGGCTACACCTTC. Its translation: CASSDDNYGYTF.

The CDR3: CASTPTGMGHEQYF. The CDR3 DNA reads as TGTGCCAGCACCCCGACAGGGATGGGCCACGAGCAGTACTTC. This chain uses TRBV7-9 with TRBJ2-3, with 7 bases identical to TRBD1. The J call could be wrong; TRBJ2-7 is a better fit for the DNA end. Germline V CDR1 and CDR2: SEHNR, FQNEAQ (reference sequence). The CDR3 has 14 amino acids.